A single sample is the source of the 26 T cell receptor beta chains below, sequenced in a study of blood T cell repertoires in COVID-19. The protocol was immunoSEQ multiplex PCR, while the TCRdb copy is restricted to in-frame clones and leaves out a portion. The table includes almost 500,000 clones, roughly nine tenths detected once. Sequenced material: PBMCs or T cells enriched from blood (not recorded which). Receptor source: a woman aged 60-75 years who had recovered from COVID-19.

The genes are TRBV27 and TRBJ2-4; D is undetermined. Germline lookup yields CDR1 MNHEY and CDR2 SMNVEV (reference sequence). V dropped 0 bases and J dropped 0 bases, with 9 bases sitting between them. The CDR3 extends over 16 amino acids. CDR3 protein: CASSLSYFLAKNIQYF. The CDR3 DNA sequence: TGTGCCAGCAGTTTATCGTACTTCCTAGCCAAAAACATTCAGTACTTC.

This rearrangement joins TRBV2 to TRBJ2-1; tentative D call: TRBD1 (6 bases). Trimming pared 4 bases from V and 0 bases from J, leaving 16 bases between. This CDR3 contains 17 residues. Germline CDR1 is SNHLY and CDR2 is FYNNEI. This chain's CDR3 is CASSVPPGHNSYNEQFF. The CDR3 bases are TGTGCCAGCAGTGTACCACCGGGACACAACTCCTACAATGAGCAGTTCTTC.

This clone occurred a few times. CDR3 protein: CASSLGLAGIYEQYF. CDR3 DNA: TGTGCCAGCAGCCTTGGACTAGCGGGGATTTACGAGCAGTACTTC. V is TRBV3-1 (or the pseudogene TRBV3-2) and J is TRBJ2-7; 12 bases line up with TRBD2. This CDR3 is built from 15 residues. Germline assignment: CDR1 LGHDT and CDR2 YNNKEL (reference sequence). Trimming cost V 4 bases and J 4 bases; bases outside gene matches: 5.

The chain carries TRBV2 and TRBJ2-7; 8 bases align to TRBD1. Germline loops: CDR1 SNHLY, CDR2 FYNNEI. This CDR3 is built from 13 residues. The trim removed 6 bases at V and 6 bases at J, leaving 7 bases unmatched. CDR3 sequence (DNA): TGTGCCAGCAGCATAGGACAGGGCGGCGAGCAGTACTTC. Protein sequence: CASSIGQGGEQYF.

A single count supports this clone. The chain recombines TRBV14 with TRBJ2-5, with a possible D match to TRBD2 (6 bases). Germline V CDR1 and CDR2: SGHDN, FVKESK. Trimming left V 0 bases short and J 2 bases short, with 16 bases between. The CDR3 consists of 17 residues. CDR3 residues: CASSQEDWAGRQETQYF. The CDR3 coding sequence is TGTGCCAGCAGCCAAGAGGACTGGGCGGGGAGGCAAGAGACCCAGTACTTC.

CDR3 loop: CASAGGAFRDTQYF. The DNA for the CDR3 is TGCGCCAGCGCTGGGGGGGCCTTCCGCGATACGCAGTATTTT. V and J are TRBV5-1 and TRBJ2-3; maybe TRBD2 (7 bases). CDR1 is SGHRS, CDR2 YFSETQ, per germline. This CDR3 spans 14 amino acids. The V end was cut by 7 bases, the J end by 6 bases, with 18 bases between.

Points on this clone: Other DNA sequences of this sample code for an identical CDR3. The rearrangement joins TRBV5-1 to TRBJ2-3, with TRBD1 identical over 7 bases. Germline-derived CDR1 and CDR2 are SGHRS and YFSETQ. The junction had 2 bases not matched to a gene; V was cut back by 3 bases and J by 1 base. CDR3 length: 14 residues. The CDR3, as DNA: TGCGCCAGCAGCTCCACAGGGGGCACAGATACGCAGTATTTT. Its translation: CASSSTGGTDTQYF.

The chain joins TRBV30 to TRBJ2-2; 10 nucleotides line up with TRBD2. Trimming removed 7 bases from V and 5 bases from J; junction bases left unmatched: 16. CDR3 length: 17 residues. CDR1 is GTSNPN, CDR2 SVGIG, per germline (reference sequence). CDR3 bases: TGTGCCTACACCCACGGCAGCGGGGGGGCCCGAACCGGGGAGCTGTTTTTT. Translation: CAYTHGSGGARTGELFF.

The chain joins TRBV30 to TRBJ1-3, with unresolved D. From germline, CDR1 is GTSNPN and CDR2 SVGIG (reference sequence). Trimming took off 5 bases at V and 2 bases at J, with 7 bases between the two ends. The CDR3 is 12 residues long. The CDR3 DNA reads TGTGCCTGGGGGAGGGCTGGAAACACCATATATTTT. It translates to CAWGRAGNTIYF.

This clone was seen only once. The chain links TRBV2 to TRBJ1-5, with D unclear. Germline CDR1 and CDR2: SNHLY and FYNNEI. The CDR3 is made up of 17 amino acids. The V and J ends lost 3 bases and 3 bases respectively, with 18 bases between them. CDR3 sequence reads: CASSEYMDSGYNQPQHF. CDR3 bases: TGTGCCAGCAGTGAGTATATGGATTCGGGTTACAATCAGCCCCAGCATTTT.

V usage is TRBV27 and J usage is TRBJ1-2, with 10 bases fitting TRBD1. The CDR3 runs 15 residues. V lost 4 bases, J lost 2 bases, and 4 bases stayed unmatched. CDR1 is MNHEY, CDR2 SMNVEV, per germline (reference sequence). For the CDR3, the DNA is TGTGCCAGCAGTTCATGGACAGGGGGAAACTATGGCTACACCTTC. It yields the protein CASSSWTGGNYGYTF.

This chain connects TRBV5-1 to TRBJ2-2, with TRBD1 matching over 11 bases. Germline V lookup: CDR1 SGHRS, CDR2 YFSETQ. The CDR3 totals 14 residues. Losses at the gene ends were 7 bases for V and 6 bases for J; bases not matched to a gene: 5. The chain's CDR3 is CASSGQGASGELFF. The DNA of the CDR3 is TGCGCCAGCTCCGGACAGGGGGCGTCCGGGGAGCTGTTTTTT.

The CDR3 DNA reads as TGTGCCAGTAGTTTGGGACAGGGCTATGGCTACACCTTC. This encodes CASSLGQGYGYTF. This chain links TRBV19 with TRBJ1-2; 9 nucleotides line up with TRBD1. The CDR3 spans 13 residues. The V and J ends lost 5 bases and 4 bases, in that order; junction bases with no gene match: 2. Germline CDR1 and CDR2: LNHDA and SQIVND (reference sequence).

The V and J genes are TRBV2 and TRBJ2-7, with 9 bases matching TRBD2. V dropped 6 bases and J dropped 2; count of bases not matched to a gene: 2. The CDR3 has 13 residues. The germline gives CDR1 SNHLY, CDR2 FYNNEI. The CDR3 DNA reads TGTGCCAGCAGGGCTAGCGGGGCCTACGAGCAGTACGTC. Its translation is CASRASGAYEQYV.

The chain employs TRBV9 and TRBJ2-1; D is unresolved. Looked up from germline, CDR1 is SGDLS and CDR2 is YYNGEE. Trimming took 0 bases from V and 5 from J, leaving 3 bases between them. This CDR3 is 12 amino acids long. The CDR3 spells CASSVGHNEQFF. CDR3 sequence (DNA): TGTGCCAGCAGCGTAGGGCACAATGAGCAGTTCTTC.

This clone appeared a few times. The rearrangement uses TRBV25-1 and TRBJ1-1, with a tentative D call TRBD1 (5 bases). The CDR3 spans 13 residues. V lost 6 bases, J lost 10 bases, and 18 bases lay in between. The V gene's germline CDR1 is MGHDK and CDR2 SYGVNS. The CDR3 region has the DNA TGTGCCAGCAGCGGACTGGGGGGTATAGTAGCTTTCTTT. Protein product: CASSGLGGIVAFF. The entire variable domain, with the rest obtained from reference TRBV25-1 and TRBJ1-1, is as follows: EADIYQTPRYLVIGTGKKITLECSQTMGHDKMYWYQQDPGMELHLIHYSYGVNSTEKGDLSSESTVSRIRTEHFPLTLESARPSHTSQYLCASSGLGGIVAFFGQGTRLTVV.

CDR3 coding DNA: TGCGCCAGCACGGCCCCAGGGATTACCCACGAGCAGTACTTC. It is translated as CASTAPGITHEQYF. J is TRBJ2-7 and V is TRBV10-2; weak D call: TRBD1 (5 bases). CDR3 length: 14 residues. The germline gives CDR1 WSHSY, CDR2 SAAADI. V lost 7 bases and J 5 bases, leaving 18 bases between the germline ends.

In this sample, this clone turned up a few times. The CDR3 loop reads CASSRDRGSYNEQFF. In DNA form, the CDR3 reads TGTGCCAGCAGTCGCGACAGGGGTTCCTACAATGAGCAGTTCTTC. The gene calls are TRBV4-2 and TRBJ2-1; 8 bases match TRBD1. From germline, CDR1 is LGHNA and CDR2 YNFKEQ. The CDR3 is made up of 15 amino acids. Trimming cost V 6 bases and J 1 base; bases outside gene matches: 5.

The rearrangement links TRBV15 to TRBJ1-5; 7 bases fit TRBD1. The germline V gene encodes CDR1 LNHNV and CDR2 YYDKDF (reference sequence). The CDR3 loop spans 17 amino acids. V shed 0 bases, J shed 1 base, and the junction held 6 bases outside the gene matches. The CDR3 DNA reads TGTGCCACCAGCAGAGATCATAGGGGACAGAGCAATCAGCCCCAGCATTTT. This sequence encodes CATSRDHRGQSNQPQHF.

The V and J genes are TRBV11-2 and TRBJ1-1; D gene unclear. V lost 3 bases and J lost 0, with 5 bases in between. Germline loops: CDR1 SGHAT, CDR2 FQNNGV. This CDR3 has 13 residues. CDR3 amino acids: CASSFQMNTEAFF. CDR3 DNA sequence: TGTGCCAGCAGCTTTCAGATGAACACTGAAGCTTTCTTT. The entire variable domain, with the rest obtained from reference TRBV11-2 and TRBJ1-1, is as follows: EAGVAQSPRYKIIEKRQSVAFWCNPISGHATLYWYQQILGQGPKLLIQFQNNGVVDDSQLPKDRFSAERLKGVDSTLKIQPAKLEDSAVYLCASSFQMNTEAFFGQGTRLTVV.

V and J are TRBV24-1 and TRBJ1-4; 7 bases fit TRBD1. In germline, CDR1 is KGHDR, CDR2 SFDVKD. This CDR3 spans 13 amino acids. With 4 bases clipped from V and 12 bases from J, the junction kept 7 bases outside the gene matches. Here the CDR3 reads CATSDPDRAELFF. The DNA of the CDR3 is TGTGCCACCAGTGACCCCGACAGGGCGGAACTGTTTTTT.

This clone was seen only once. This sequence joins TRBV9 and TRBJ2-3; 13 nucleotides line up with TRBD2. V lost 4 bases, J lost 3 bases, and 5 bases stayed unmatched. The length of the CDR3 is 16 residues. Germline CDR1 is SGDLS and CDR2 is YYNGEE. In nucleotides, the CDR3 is TGTGCCAGCAGCCCAGGACTAGCGGGGGTTACAGATACGCAGTATTTT. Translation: CASSPGLAGVTDTQYF.

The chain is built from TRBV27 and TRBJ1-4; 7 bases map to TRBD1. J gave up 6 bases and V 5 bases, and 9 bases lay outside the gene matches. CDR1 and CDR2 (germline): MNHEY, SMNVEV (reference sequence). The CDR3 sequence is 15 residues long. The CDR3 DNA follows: TGTGCCAGCAGTCCCCTCGGGACAGCGTATGAAAAACTGTTTTTT. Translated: CASSPLGTAYEKLFF.

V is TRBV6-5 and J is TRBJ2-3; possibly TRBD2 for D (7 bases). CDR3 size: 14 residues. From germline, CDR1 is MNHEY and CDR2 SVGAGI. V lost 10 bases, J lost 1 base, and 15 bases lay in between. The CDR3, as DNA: TGTGCCACTGGACAGCGGGGCCGCACAGATACGCAGTATTTT. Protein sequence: CATGQRGRTDTQYF.

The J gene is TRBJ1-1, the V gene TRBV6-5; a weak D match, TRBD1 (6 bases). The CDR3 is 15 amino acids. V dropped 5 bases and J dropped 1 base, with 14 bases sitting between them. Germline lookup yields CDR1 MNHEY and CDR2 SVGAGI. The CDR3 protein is CASSNLGHSNTEAFF. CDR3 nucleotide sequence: TGTGCCAGCAGTAATTTGGGACACTCGAACACTGAAGCTTTCTTT.

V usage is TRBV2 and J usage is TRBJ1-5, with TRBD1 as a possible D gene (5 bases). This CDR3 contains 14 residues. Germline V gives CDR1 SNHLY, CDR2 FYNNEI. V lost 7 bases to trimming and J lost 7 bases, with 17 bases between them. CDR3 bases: TGTGCCAGCACAGCCGGGGGGGTGAGGCAGCCCCAGCATTTT. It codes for CASTAGGVRQPQHF. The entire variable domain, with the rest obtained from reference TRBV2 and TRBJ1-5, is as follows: EPEVTQTPSHQVTQMGQEVILRCVPISNHLYFYWYRQILGQKVEFLVSFYNNEISEKSEIFDDQFSVERPDGSNFTLKIRSTKLEDSAMYFCASTAGGVRQPQHFGDGTRLSIL.